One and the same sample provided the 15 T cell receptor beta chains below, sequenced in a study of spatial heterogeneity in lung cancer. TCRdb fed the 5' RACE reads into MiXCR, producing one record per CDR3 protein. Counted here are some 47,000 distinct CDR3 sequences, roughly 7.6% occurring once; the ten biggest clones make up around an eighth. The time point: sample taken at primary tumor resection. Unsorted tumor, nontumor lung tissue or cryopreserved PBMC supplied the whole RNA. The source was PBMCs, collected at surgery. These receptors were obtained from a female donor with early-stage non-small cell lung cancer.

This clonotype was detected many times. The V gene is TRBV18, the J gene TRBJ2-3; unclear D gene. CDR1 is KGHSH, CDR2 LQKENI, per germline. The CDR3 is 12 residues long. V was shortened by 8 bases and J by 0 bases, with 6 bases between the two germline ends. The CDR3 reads CASSPSTDTQYF. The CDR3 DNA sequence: TGTGCCAGCAGCCCAAGCACAGATACGCAGTATTTT.

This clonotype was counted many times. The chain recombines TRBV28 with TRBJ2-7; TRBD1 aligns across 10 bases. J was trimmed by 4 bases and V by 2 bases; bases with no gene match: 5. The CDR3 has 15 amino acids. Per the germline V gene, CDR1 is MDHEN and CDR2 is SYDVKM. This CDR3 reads CASSLRTGGMYEQYF. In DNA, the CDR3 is TGTGCCAGCAGTTTAAGGACAGGGGGAATGTACGAGCAGTACTTC.

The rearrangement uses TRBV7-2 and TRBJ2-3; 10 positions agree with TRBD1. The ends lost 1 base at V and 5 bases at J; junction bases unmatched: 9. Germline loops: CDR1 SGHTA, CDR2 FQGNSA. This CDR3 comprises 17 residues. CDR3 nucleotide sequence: TGTGCCAGCAGCTTAGTTACCGGACAGGGGGTAGGAGATACGCAGTATTTT. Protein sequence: CASSLVTGQGVGDTQYF.

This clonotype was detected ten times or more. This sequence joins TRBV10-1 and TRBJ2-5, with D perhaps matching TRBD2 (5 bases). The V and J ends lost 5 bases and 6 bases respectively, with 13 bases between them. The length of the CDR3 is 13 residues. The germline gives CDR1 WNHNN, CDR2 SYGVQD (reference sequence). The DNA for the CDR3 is TGCGCCAGCAGTATGGGGAGTGGAAAGACCCAGTACTTC. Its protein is CASSMGSGKTQYF.

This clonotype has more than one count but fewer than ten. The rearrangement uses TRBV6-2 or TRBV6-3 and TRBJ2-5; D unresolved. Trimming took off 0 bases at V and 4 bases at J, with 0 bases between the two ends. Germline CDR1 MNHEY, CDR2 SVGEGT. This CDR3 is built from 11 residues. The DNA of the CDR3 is TGTGCCAGCAGTTACTCAGAGACCCAGTACTTC. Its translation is CASSYSETQYF.

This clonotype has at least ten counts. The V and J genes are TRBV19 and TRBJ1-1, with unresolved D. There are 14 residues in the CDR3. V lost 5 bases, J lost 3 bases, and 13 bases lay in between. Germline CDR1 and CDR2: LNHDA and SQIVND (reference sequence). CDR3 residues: CASSLADWDTEAFF. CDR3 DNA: TGTGCCAGTAGTCTGGCAGATTGGGACACTGAAGCTTTCTTT. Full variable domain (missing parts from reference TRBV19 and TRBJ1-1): DGGITQSPKYLFRKEGQNVTLSCEQNLNHDAMYWYRQDPGQGLRLIYYSQIVNDFQKGDIAEGYSVSREKKESFPLTVTSAQKNPTAFYLCASSLADWDTEAFFGQGTRLTVV.

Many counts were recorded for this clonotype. The CDR3 sequence: CASSSGLAGMADTQYF. The CDR3 DNA reads as TGTGCCAGCAGCTCCGGACTAGCGGGGATGGCAGATACGCAGTATTTT. V and J are TRBV7-2 and TRBJ2-3, with 12 bases identical to TRBD2. The junction had 6 bases not matched to a gene; V was cut back by 4 bases and J by 4 bases. CDR1 is SGHTA, CDR2 FQGNSA, per germline. CDR3 size: 16 residues.

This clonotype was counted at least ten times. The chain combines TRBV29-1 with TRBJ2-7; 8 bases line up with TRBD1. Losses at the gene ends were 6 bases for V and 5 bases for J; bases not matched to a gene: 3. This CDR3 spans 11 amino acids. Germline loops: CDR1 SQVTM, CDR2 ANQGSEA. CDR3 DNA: TGCAGCGTAAGGACAGGGAACGAGCAGTACTTC. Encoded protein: CSVRTGNEQYF.

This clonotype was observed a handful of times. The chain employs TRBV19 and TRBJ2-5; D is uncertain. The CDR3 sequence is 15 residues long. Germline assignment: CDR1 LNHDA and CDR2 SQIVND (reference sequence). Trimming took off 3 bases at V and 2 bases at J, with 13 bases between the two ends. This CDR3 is CASSILVGKQETQYF. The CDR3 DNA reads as TGTGCCAGTAGTATTTTGGTAGGGAAACAAGAGACCCAGTACTTC.

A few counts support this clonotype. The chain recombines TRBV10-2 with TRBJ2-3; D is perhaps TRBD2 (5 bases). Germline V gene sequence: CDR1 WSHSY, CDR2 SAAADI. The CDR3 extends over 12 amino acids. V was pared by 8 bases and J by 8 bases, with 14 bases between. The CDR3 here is CASGGEGGTQYF. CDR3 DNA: TGCGCCAGCGGAGGCGAAGGAGGTACGCAGTATTTT.

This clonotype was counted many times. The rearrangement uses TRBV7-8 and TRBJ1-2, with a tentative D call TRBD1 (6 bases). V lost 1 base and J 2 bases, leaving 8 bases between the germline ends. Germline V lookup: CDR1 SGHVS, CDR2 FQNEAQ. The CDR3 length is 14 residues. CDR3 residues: CASSLGGGNYGYTF. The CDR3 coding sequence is TGTGCCAGCAGCTTAGGAGGGGGAAACTATGGCTACACCTTC.

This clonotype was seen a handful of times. CDR3 in DNA: TGTGCCAGCAGGAGGGAACCTACCTACGAGCAGTACTTC. Protein product: CASRREPTYEQYF. The chain couples TRBV6-1 to TRBJ2-7, with D possibly matching TRBD2 (5 bases). V was clipped by 6 bases and J by 2 bases, with 11 bases between them. This CDR3 has 13 residues. Germline loops: CDR1 MNHNS, CDR2 SASEGT.

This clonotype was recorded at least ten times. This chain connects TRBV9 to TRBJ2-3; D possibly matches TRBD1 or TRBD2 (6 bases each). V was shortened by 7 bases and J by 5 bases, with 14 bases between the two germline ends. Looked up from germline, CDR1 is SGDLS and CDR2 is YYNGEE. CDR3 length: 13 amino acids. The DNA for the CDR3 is TGTGCCAGCGCGTGGGGGGCCCAAGATACGCAGTATTTT. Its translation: CASAWGAQDTQYF.

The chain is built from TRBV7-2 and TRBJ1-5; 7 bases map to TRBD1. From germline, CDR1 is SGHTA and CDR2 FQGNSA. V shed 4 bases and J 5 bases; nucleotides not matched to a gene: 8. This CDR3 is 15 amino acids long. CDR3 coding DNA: TGTGCCAGCAGCTCTAACCGGGACAGATATCAGCCCCAGCATTTT. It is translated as CASSSNRDRYQPQHF.

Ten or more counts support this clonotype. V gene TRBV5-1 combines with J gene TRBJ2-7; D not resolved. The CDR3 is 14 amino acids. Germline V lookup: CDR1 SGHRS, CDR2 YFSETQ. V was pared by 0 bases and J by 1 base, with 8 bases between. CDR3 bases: TGCGCCAGCAGCTTGGTAGCCCGGTCCTACGAGCAGTACTTC. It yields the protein CASSLVARSYEQYF.